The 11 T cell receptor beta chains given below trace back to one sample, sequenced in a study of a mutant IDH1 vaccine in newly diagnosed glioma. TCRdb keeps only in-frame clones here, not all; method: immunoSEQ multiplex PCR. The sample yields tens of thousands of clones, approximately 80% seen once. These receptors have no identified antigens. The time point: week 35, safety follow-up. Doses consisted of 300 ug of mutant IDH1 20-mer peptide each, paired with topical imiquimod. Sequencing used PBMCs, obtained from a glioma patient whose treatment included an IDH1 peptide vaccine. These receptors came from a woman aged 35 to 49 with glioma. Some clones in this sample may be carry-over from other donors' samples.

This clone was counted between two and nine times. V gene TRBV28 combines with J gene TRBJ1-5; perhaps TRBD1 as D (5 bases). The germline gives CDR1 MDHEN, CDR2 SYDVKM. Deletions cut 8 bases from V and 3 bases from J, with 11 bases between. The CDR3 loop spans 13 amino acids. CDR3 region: CASSRGFNQPQHF. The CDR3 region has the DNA TGTGCCAGCTCCCGGGGGTTCAATCAGCCCCAGCATTTT.

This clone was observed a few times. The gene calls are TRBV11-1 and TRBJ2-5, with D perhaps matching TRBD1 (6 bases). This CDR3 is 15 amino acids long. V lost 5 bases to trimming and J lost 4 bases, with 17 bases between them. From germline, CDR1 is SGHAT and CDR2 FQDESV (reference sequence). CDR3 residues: CASSQVATGSETQYF. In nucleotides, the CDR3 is TGTGCCAGCAGCCAAGTAGCGACAGGATCAGAGACCCAGTACTTC.

In DNA form, the CDR3 reads TGTGCCAGCAGTTTCGATGGCTACACCTTC. Translation gives CASSFDGYTF. V is TRBV28 and J is TRBJ1-2; D ambiguous. Germline V gene sequence: CDR1 MDHEN, CDR2 SYDVKM. V lost 3 bases and J lost 6, with 2 bases in between. The CDR3 loop spans 10 amino acids.

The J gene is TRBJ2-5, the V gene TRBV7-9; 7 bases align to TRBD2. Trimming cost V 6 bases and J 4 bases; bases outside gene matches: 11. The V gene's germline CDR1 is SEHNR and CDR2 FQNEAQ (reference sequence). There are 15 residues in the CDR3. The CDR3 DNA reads TGTGCCAGCAGTCGTAGCGGGTCCCAGAGAGAGACCCAGTACTTC. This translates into CASSRSGSQRETQYF.

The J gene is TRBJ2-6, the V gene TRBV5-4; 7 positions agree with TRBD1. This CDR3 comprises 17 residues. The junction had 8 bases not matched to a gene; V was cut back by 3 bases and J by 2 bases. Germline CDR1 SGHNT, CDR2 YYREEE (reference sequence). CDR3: CASSSATTGPGANVLTF. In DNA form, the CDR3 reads TGTGCCAGCAGCTCCGCGACGACAGGGCCTGGGGCCAACGTCCTGACTTTC.

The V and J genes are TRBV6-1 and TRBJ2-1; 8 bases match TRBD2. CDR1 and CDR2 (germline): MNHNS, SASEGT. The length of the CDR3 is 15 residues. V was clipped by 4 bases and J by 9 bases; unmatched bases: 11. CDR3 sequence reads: CASSAPGLGTVEQFF. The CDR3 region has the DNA TGTGCCAGCAGTGCGCCGGGACTAGGGACGGTTGAGCAGTTCTTC.

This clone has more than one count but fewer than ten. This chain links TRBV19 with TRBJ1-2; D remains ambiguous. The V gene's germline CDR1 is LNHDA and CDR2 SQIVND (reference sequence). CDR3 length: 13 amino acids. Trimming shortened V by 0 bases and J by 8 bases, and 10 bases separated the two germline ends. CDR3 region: CASSIDPIDGYTF. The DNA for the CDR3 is TGTGCCAGTAGTATAGACCCCATCGACGGCTACACCTTC.

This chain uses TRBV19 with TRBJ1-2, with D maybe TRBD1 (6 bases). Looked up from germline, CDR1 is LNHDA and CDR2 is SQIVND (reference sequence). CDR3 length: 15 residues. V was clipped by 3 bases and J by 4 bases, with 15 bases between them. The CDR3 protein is CASSIMDSPIYGYTF. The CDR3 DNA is TGTGCCAGTAGTATCATGGACAGCCCGATCTATGGCTACACCTTC.

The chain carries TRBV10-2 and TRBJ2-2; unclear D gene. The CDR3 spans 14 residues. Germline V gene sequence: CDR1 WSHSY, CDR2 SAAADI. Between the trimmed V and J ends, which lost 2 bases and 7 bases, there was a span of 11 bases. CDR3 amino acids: CASSERLSSGELFF. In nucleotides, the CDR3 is TGCGCCAGCAGTGAGAGGCTCTCCAGCGGGGAGCTGTTTTTT.

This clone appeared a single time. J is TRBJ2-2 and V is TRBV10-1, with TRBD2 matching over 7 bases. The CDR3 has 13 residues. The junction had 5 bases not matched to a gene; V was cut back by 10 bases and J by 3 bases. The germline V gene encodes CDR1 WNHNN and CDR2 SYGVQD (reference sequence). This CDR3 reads CAIRTRHTGELFF. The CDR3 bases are TGCGCCATCCGGACTAGGCACACCGGGGAGCTGTTTTTT.

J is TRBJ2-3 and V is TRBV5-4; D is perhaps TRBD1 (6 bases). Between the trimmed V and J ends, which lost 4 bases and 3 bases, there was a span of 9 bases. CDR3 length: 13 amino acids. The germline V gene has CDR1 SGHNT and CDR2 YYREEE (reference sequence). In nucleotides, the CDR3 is TGTGCCAGCAGCAGGACAGAGACAGATACGCAGTATTTT. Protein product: CASSRTETDTQYF.